These 21 T cell receptor beta chains came from one sample sequenced in a study of HIV-infected children after antiretroviral therapy interruption. Noted treatment: PENTA 11 planned treatment interruption arm or continuous ART arm. A 3' RACE protocol on RNA, with unique molecular identifiers, produced the TCR library. TCRdb redid the calling of the 3' RACE reads with MiXCR, one entry per CDR3 protein. This sample has some 40,000 distinct CDR3 sequences, with 6.5% found just once. The sequences come from CD45RA+ CD4+ T cells from PBMCs, pooled from several time points, collected from a donor given antiretroviral therapy, either interrupted or continuous. Documented subset: naive CD4+ CD45RA+ CD45RO- T cells. These receptors were taken from a pool of human donors with HIV.

This clonotype has ten or more counts. This rearrangement joins TRBV12-3 or TRBV12-4 to TRBJ2-3; D not resolved. This CDR3 is built from 14 residues. V was shortened by 1 base and J by 7 bases, with 12 bases between the two germline ends. CDR3 in amino acids: CASSLGPISHTQYF. DNA for the CDR3: TGTGCCAGCAGTTTAGGCCCAATCTCCCATACGCAGTATTTT.

This clonotype was observed a handful of times. This chain uses TRBV7-2 with TRBJ1-6; D not certain. Germline CDR1 is SGHTA and CDR2 is FQGNSA. This CDR3 spans 12 amino acids. The V and J ends lost 3 bases and 9 bases respectively, with 6 bases between them. Here the CDR3 DNA reads TGTGCCAGCAGCTTTCGGGGTTCACCCCTCCACTTT. As protein: CASSFRGSPLHF.

In its sample, this clonotype was seen a few times. This rearrangement joins TRBV12-3 or TRBV12-4 to TRBJ1-1, with no clear D. This CDR3 region has 14 residues. V shed 3 bases and J shed 7 bases, with 15 bases lying between them. CDR3 protein: CASSLRLGRLEAFF. DNA for the CDR3: TGTGCCAGCAGTTTGAGGTTGGGCAGACTTGAAGCTTTCTTT.

There are a few counts of this clonotype. This chain links TRBV7-8 with TRBJ2-7, with 7 bases identical to TRBD1. Per germline, CDR1 SGHVS and CDR2 FQNEAQ. This CDR3 contains 14 residues. J lost 4 bases, V lost 4 bases, and 7 bases had no gene match. CDR3 in DNA: TGTGCCAGCAGCTCCACGACAGGGTCTTACGAGCAGTACTTC. Translating gives CASSSTTGSYEQYF.

Only a few counts were recorded for this clonotype. The gene calls are TRBV6-1 and TRBJ2-4; no firm D call. Germline CDR1 MNHNS, CDR2 SASEGT. The CDR3 is made up of 14 amino acids. The V gene lost 4 bases and the J gene lost 0 bases, with 7 bases spanning the gap. CDR3 loop: CASSVELAKNIQYF. As DNA, the CDR3 is TGTGCCAGCAGTGTTGAGCTAGCCAAAAACATTCAGTACTTC.

The sample holds many counts of this clonotype. The V call is TRBV27, the J call TRBJ2-7; D is ambiguous. Germline V gene sequence: CDR1 MNHEY, CDR2 SMNVEV (reference sequence). The ends were cut back, 2 bases at V and 4 bases at J, with 9 bases in the middle. The CDR3 has 13 amino acids. The CDR3 nucleotides read TGTGCCAGCAGTTTAACGTTCCCTTACGAGCAGTACTTC. Protein sequence: CASSLTFPYEQYF.

This clonotype was seen many times. The V call is TRBV6-2 or TRBV6-3, the J call TRBJ2-2, with D unresolved. CDR1 and CDR2 (germline): MNHEY, SVGEGT. Trimming stripped 5 bases from V and 4 bases from J, with 8 bases between. This CDR3 region has 13 residues. The CDR3 DNA is TGTGCCAGCAGTCCCCACCCCACCGGGGAGCTGTTTTTT. Protein: CASSPHPTGELFF.

This clonotype was seen ten or more times. V and J are TRBV19 and TRBJ2-5; 8 nucleotides match TRBD2. From germline, CDR1 is LNHDA and CDR2 SQIVND (reference sequence). This CDR3 region has 14 residues. V lost 6 bases and J lost 4; bases outside the gene matches: 7. The CDR3 here is CASRRLAGGETQYF. The CDR3 DNA follows: TGTGCCAGTAGACGTCTAGCGGGTGGAGAGACCCAGTACTTC. Variable domain in full (rest from reference TRBV19 and TRBJ2-5): DGGITQSPKYLFRKEGQNVTLSCEQNLNHDAMYWYRQDPGQGLRLIYYSQIVNDFQKGDIAEGYSVSREKKESFPLTVTSAQKNPTAFYLCASRRLAGGETQYFGPGTRLLVL.

This clonotype has at least ten counts. DNA of the CDR3: TGTGCCAGCTCCCGGGGCGGTCCTAGGGCTTTCTTT. Residues: CASSRGGPRAFF. The gene calls are TRBV16 and TRBJ1-1; D may be TRBD1 (5 bases). The CDR3 extends over 12 amino acids. Germline CDR1 is KGHSY and CDR2 is FQNENV. V lost 8 bases to trimming and J lost 11 bases, with 18 bases between them.

The chain uses TRBV15 and TRBJ2-7; D possibly matches TRBD1 or TRBD2 (5 bases each). The CDR3 runs to 13 residues. CDR1 and CDR2 (germline): LNHNV, YYDKDF (reference sequence). With 5 bases removed from V and 2 bases from J, the gap between germline ends came to 10 bases. Written as DNA, the CDR3 is TGTGCCACCAGCCGAGGGGTCACCTACGAGCAGTACTTC. Amino acids: CATSRGVTYEQYF.

This clonotype was recorded many times. A junction boundary mismatches the germline segment, possibly from a read error. The rearrangement links TRBV6-6 to TRBJ2-5; perhaps TRBD1 as D (6 bases). This CDR3 has 14 amino acids. Germline V gives CDR1 MNHNY, CDR2 SVGAGI (reference sequence). The chain's CDR3 is CASGDLGAQDTQYF. CDR3 bases: TGTGCCAGCGGTGATCTGGGGGCCCAAGACACCCAGTACTTT.

Many counts were recorded for this clonotype. The V gene is TRBV20-1, the J gene TRBJ2-3; D possibly corresponds to TRBD2 (6 bases). The CDR3 has 15 residues. Germline loops: CDR1 DFQATT, CDR2 SNEGSKA (reference sequence). The germline V and J ends were trimmed by 3 bases and 0 bases, with 13 bases remaining between them. CDR3 amino acids: CSASPPTRSTDTQYF. In nucleotides, the CDR3 is TGCAGTGCTAGCCCCCCGACTAGAAGCACAGATACGCAGTATTTT.

The table lists this clonotype with a few counts. The rearrangement uses TRBV24-1 and TRBJ2-7; 11 nucleotides line up with TRBD1. CDR1 and CDR2 (germline): KGHDR, SFDVKD. There are 16 residues in the CDR3. V shed 3 bases and J 6 bases; nucleotides not matched to a gene: 9. CDR3 coding DNA: TGTGCCACCAGTGATCCTCCTGGACAGGGGGCGGGCGAGCAGTACTTC. Its translation is CATSDPPGQGAGEQYF.

This clonotype came up many times. V is TRBV5-4 and J is TRBJ1-2; 12 positions agree with TRBD1. V lost 4 bases, J lost 7 bases, and 8 bases stayed unmatched. The CDR3 extends over 15 amino acids. CDR1 is SGHNT, CDR2 YYREEE, per germline (reference sequence). CDR3 bases: TGTGCCAGCAGCCAGCCGGGACAGGGGGCGTCTGGCTACACCTTC. This encodes CASSQPGQGASGYTF.

This clonotype was seen at least ten times. The chain joins TRBV5-1 to TRBJ2-3; D perhaps matches TRBD1 (7 bases). CDR1 and CDR2 (germline): SGHRS, YFSETQ. CDR3 length: 14 amino acids. V was shortened by 5 bases and J by 4 bases, with 14 bases between the two germline ends. CDR3 bases: TGCGCCAGCAGGGAGGGGGCCAACCCAGATACGCAGTATTTT. Encoded protein: CASREGANPDTQYF.

This clonotype is medium-sized. The chain joins TRBV6-5 to TRBJ2-7, with 7 positions matching TRBD2. This CDR3 spans 16 amino acids. CDR1 MNHEY and CDR2 SVGAGI come from the germline V gene. V was clipped by 5 bases and J by 10 bases; unmatched bases: 20. The CDR3 is CASSDRDWGGSYEQYF. CDR3 coding DNA: TGTGCCAGCAGTGATCGGGACTGGGGGGGGTCCTATGAACAGTACTTC.

This clonotype has a count of ten or more. The genes are TRBV25-1 and TRBJ2-1, with 14 positions matching TRBD2. CDR3 length: 16 residues. Germline V CDR1 and CDR2: MGHDK, SYGVNS. With V trimmed by 1 base and J by 7 bases, 3 bases remained unmatched. CDR3 region: CASSELGLAGENEQFF. The CDR3 DNA is TGTGCCAGCAGTGAATTGGGACTAGCGGGAGAGAATGAGCAGTTCTTC.

This clonotype was observed a few times. V usage is TRBV6-1 and J usage is TRBJ2-5, with 8 positions matching TRBD1. This CDR3 is 16 amino acids long. In germline, CDR1 is MNHNS, CDR2 SASEGT. With V trimmed by 7 bases and J by 4 bases, 14 bases remained unmatched. In DNA, the CDR3 is TGTGCCAGCAATCCATCCAGGGGGCTCCAGGGAGAGACCCAGTACTTC. Translated, it gives CASNPSRGLQGETQYF.

This clonotype was found a few times. V gene TRBV28 combines with J gene TRBJ2-1, with TRBD2 matching 9 bases. V lost 6 bases and J lost 6; bases outside the gene matches: 15. The CDR3 extends over 17 amino acids. Germline CDR1 is MDHEN and CDR2 is SYDVKM. The CDR3 coding sequence is TGTGCCAGCAGCATAACCCGAGCGGGAGGCCCCTCCAATGAGCAGTTCTTC. This translates into CASSITRAGGPSNEQFF.

This clonotype was recorded at least ten times. The chain recombines TRBV18 with TRBJ2-7; D may be TRBD2 (5 bases). The CDR3 consists of 14 residues. Germline loops: CDR1 KGHSH, CDR2 LQKENI. V lost 6 bases, J lost 0 bases, and 12 bases lay in between. The CDR3, as DNA: TGTGCCAGCTCCCGGTTGGGGAGCTCCTACGAGCAGTACTTC. Translating gives CASSRLGSSYEQYF. Variable domain in full (rest from reference TRBV18 and TRBJ2-7): NAGVMQNPRHLVRRRGQEARLRCSPMKGHSHVYWYRQLPEEGLKFMVYLQKENIIDESGMPKERFSAEFPKEGPSILRIQQVVRGDSAAYFCASSRLGSSYEQYFGPGTRLTVT.

The chain links TRBV7-2 to TRBJ1-4; TRBD1 is a possible D gene (5 bases). CDR1 SGHTA and CDR2 FQGNSA come from the germline V gene. The CDR3 spans 12 residues. Trimming took 5 bases from V and 8 from J, leaving 9 bases between them. CDR3 region: CASSRGGEKLFF. CDR3 nucleotides: TGTGCCAGCAGCCGGGGGGGAGAAAAACTGTTTTTT.